The 15 T cell receptor beta chains below all came from one sample that was sequenced in a study of blood T cell repertoires in COVID-19. This table comes from immunoSEQ multiplex PCR, and its TCRdb copy is limited to in-frame clones, with some not included. Here the sample spans a few hundred thousand clones, over 70% being singletons. Input material: peripheral blood. All receptors come from a woman of 80 years or more with acute or convalescent COVID-19.

The chain joins TRBV2 to TRBJ2-1; 7 bases are shared with TRBD2. The V and J ends lost 6 bases and 1 base, in that order; junction bases with no gene match: 6. Germline assignment: CDR1 SNHLY and CDR2 FYNNEI. This CDR3 has 15 residues. The CDR3 loop is CASRESGVSYNEQFF. CDR3 nucleotide sequence: TGTGCCAGCAGGGAGAGCGGGGTGTCCTACAATGAGCAGTTCTTC.

V gene TRBV5-6 combines with J gene TRBJ1-3, with TRBD1 as a possible D gene (5 bases). CDR3 length: 15 residues. V lost 4 bases, J lost 4 bases, and 15 bases lay in between. Germline CDR1 and CDR2: SGHDT and YYEEEE. In DNA form, the CDR3 reads TGTGCCAGCAGCCGGTTGGACACCTCGGGAAACACCATATATTTT. Its translation is CASSRLDTSGNTIYF.

V and J are TRBV20-1 and TRBJ2-7; no clear D. The CDR3 extends over 13 amino acids. Germline CDR1 and CDR2: DFQATT and SNEGSKA (reference sequence). V lost 3 bases and J 0 bases, leaving 9 bases between the germline ends. The CDR3 loop is CSASGATSYEQYF. DNA for the CDR3: TGCAGTGCTAGTGGTGCTACCTCCTACGAGCAGTACTTC.

The rearrangement joins TRBV18 to TRBJ2-2; D is perhaps TRBD2 (5 bases). The germline gives CDR1 KGHSH, CDR2 LQKENI. This CDR3 spans 13 amino acids. The V gene lost 4 bases and the J gene lost 6 bases, with 9 bases spanning the gap. In DNA form, the CDR3 reads TGTGCCAGCTCACTCGACTACCCCGGGGAGCTGTTTTTT. The encoded protein is CASSLDYPGELFF.

The gene calls are TRBV9 and TRBJ1-1; D gene unclear. The CDR3 spans 13 residues. Per the germline V gene, CDR1 is SGDLS and CDR2 is YYNGEE. Trimming took 3 bases from V and 0 from J, leaving 6 bases between them. This chain's CDR3 is CASSGAMNTEAFF. Written as DNA, the CDR3 is TGTGCCAGCAGCGGTGCGATGAACACTGAAGCTTTCTTT.

The chain is built from TRBV5-1 and TRBJ2-3; D gene unclear. Germline V gives CDR1 SGHRS, CDR2 YFSETQ. Trimming cost V 2 bases and J 4 bases, with 17 bases left between them. The CDR3 covers 16 residues. CDR3: CASSLSGNHRSDTQYF. The DNA of the CDR3 is TGCGCCAGCAGCTTATCGGGTAACCATCGTTCAGATACGCAGTATTTT.

The rearrangement links TRBV4-2 to TRBJ1-2, with D perhaps matching TRBD1 (5 bases). Trimming left V 0 bases short and J 4 bases short, with 15 bases between. Germline values: CDR1 LGHNA, CDR2 YNFKEQ. CDR3 length equals 16 residues. As DNA, the CDR3 is TGTGCCAGCAGCCAAGACGAGGGGAGGGGTGGCTATGGCTACACCTTC. This codes for CASSQDEGRGGYGYTF.

This clone was seen just once. This chain connects TRBV19 to TRBJ2-2; 9 bases are shared with TRBD2. Losses at the gene ends were 1 base for V and 9 bases for J; bases not matched to a gene: 18. The CDR3 sequence is 19 residues long. Germline CDR1 reads LNHDA; CDR2 reads SQIVND (reference sequence). CDR3 coding DNA: TGTGCCAGTAGTATAGTCGGGGCAGCAGCGGGAGGCCGAGGACGGGAGCTGTTTTTT. It translates to CASSIVGAAAGGRGRELFF.

The chain uses TRBV18 and TRBJ1-1; the D is unclear. This CDR3 region has 14 residues. Trimming left V 5 bases short and J 3 bases short, with 13 bases between. Per the germline V gene, CDR1 is KGHSH and CDR2 is LQKENI. The CDR3, as DNA: TGTGCCAGCTCAAAAACCCGGCGGGACACTGAAGCTTTCTTT. This translates into CASSKTRRDTEAFF.

Only a few counts were recorded for this clone. V usage is TRBV5-1 and J usage is TRBJ2-7; 10 positions match TRBD1. Germline CDR1 SGHRS, CDR2 YFSETQ. This CDR3 region has 17 residues. The trim removed 3 bases at V and 3 bases at J, leaving 12 bases unmatched. This chain's CDR3 is CASSSGTGVLVYYEQYF. As DNA, the CDR3 is TGCGCCAGCAGCTCAGGGACAGGGGTCCTCGTTTACTACGAGCAGTACTTC.

The chain couples TRBV6-2 or TRBV6-3 to TRBJ1-5; 8 bases are a match to TRBD1. The CDR3 contains 19 residues. After removal of 6 bases from V and 6 bases from J, the junction contained 22 bases not matched to a gene. Germline CDR1 reads MNHEY; CDR2 reads SVGEGT. The CDR3 nucleotides are TGTGCCAGCAGCGCATACCAACGGACAGGGAGACTCCAACTTCAGCCCCAGCATTTT. As protein: CASSAYQRTGRLQLQPQHF.

V gene TRBV9 combines with J gene TRBJ2-7, with TRBD1 identical over 7 bases. CDR3 length: 17 amino acids. Trimming at V came to 4 bases and at J to 2 bases, leaving 15 bases not matched to a gene. Looked up from germline, CDR1 is SGDLS and CDR2 is YYNGEE. The CDR3: CASSPQGQSSPAYEQYF. For the CDR3, the DNA is TGTGCCAGCAGCCCTCAGGGACAGTCCTCCCCGGCCTACGAGCAGTACTTC.

V usage is TRBV6-5 and J usage is TRBJ1-1, with TRBD1 matching over 7 bases. V trimming: 2 bases; J trimming: 0 bases; junction bases outside the gene matches: 6. Germline-derived CDR1 and CDR2 are MNHEY and SVGAGI. This CDR3 contains 16 residues. The CDR3 sequence is CASSYQWTGMNTEAFF. The CDR3 DNA reads as TGTGCCAGCAGTTACCAATGGACAGGAATGAACACTGAAGCTTTCTTT.

In this sample, this clone turned up a few times. The chain employs TRBV15 and TRBJ1-2; TRBD1 might be the D (6 bases). Between the trimmed V and J ends, which lost 1 base and 8 bases, there was a span of 14 bases. Germline V gives CDR1 LNHNV, CDR2 YYDKDF (reference sequence). The CDR3 runs to 14 residues. CDR3 sequence: CATSRVAGASGYTF. CDR3 coding DNA: TGTGCCACCAGCAGAGTGGCGGGGGCGTCGGGCTACACCTTC.

The CDR3 coding sequence is TGCGCCAGCAGCTCTACTAGCGGGGGGATGGGCTACGAGCAGTACTTC. Translating gives CASSSTSGGMGYEQYF. The chain employs TRBV5-1 and TRBJ2-7; 12 nucleotides line up with TRBD2. The CDR3 is made up of 16 amino acids. In germline, CDR1 is SGHRS, CDR2 YFSETQ. V was pared by 3 bases and J by 3 bases, with 7 bases of the junction left unmatched.